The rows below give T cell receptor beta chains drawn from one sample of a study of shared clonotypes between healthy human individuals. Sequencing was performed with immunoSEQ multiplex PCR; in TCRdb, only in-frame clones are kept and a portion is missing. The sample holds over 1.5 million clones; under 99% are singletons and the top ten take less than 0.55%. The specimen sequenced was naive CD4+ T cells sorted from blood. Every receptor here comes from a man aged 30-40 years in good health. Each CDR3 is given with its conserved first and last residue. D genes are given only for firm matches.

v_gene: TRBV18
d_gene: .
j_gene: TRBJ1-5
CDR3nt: TGTGCCAGCTCACCGAAAGGAGGTAGCAATCAGCCCCAGCATTTT
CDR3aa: CASSPKGGSNQPQHF

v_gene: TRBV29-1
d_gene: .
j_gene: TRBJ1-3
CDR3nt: TGCAGCGTCGACAGCGGAAACACCATATATTTT
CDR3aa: CSVDSGNTIYF

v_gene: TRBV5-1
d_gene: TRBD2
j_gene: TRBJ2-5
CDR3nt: TGCGCCAGCAGCATCCTAGCGGGAGCCCAAGAGACCCAGTACTTC
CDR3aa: CASSILAGAQETQYF

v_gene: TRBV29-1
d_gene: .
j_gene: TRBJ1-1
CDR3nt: TGCAGCGTTAGCGTCAGAGAGGACACTGAAGCTTTCTTT
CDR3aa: CSVSVREDTEAFF

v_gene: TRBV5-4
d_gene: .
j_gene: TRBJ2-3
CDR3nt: TGTGCCAGCAGCTCCGTTCCCCCTACGCAGTATTTT
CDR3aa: CASSSVPPTQYF

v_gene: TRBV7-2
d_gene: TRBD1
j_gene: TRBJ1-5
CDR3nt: TGTGCCAGCAGGGGACAGGCGAATCAGCCCCAGCATTTT
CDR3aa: CASRGQANQPQHF

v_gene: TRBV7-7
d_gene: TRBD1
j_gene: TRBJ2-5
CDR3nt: TGTGCCAGCAGCTACCCCCCCGGGACAGGGCACCAAGAGACCCAGTACTTC
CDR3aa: CASSYPPGTGHQETQYF

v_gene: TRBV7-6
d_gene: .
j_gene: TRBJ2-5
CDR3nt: TGTGCCAGCAGCCTAAGTCCAGCTGAGGAGACCCAGTACTTC
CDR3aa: CASSLSPAEETQYF

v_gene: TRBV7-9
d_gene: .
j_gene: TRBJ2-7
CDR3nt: TGTGCCAGCAGCTCTCAGGCCTACGAGCAGTACTTC
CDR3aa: CASSSQAYEQYF

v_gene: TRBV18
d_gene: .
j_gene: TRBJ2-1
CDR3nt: TGTGCCAGCTCACGATGGAGTCAGGAGACGAGCATTGAGCAGTTCTTC
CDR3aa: CASSRWSQETSIEQFF

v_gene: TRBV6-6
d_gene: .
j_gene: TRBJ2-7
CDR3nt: TGTGCCAGCAGTTACTCTCGGGGCCCCTACGAGCAGTACTTC
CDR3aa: CASSYSRGPYEQYF

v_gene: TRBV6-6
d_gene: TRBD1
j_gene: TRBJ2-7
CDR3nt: TGTGCCAGCAGTTGGACAGGGGGCCACGAGCAGTACTTC
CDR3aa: CASSWTGGHEQYF

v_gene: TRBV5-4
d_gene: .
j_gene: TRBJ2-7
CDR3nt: TGTGCCAGCATGGGGCCTCCGGGGTACGAGCAGTACTTC
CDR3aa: CASMGPPGYEQYF

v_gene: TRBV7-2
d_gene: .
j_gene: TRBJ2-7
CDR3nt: TGTGCCAGCAGCTTAGATTTAGCGGTCTCCTACGAGCAGTACTTC
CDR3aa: CASSLDLAVSYEQYF

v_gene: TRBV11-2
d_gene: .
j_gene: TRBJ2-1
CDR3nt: TGTGCCAGCAGCTTAAAACCGGTCAGGAGAGGTGACAATGAGCAGTTCTTC
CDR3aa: CASSLKPVRRGDNEQFF

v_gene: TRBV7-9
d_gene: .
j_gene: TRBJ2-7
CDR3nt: TGTGGGACGTCGGGCCAGGGGGGAGTAGAGCAGTACTTC
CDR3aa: CGTSGQGGVEQYF

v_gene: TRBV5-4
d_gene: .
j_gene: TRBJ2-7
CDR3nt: TGTGCCAGCAGCTCGGACGGAGCCTACGAGCAGTACTTC
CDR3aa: CASSSDGAYEQYF

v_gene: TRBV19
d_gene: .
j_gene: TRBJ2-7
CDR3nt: TGTGCCAGTAGTATAGATCCTAGCAGATCCTACGAGCAGTACTTC
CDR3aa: CASSIDPSRSYEQYF

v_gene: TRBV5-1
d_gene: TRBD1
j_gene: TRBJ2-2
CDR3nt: TGCGCCAGCAGCTCGACGGGACAGGGGGCAATCGGCGGGGAGCTGTTTTTT
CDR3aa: CASSSTGQGAIGGELFF

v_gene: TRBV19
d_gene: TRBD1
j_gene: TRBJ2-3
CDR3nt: TGTGCCAGTAGTAGCCCGGACAGGACTCCCACAGATACGCAGTATTTT
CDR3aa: CASSSPDRTPTDTQYF

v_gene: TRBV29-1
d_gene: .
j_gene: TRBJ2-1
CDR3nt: TGCAGCGTTGCAAGAGGGGGCAATGAGCAGTTCTTC
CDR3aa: CSVARGGNEQFF

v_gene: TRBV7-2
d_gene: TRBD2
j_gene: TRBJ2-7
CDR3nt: TGTGCCAGCAGCTTAGGTGGTCTAGCGGGATACAGGCAGTACTTC
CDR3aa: CASSLGGLAGYRQYF

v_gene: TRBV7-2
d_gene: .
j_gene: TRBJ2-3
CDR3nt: TGTGCCAGCAGCTTACAAGCAGATACGCAGTATTTT
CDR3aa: CASSLQADTQYF

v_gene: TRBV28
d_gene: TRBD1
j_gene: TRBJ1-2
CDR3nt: TGTGCCAGCAGTTCGCCCGGGACAGCAACGTATGGCTACACCTTC
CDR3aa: CASSSPGTATYGYTF

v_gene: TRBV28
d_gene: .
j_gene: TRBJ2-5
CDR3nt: TGTGCCAGCAGCCTCCGATCCTCGGCATTAGAGACCCAGTACTTC
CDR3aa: CASSLRSSALETQYF

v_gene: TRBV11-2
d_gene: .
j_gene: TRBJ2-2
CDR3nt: TGTGCCAGCCATACCGGACAGACCAGTACCGGGGAGCTGTTTTTT
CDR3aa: CASHTGQTSTGELFF

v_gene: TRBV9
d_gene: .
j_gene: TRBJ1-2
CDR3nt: TGTGCCAGCAGCGTAGTAGGGAACTATGGCTACACCTTC
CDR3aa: CASSVVGNYGYTF